This TCR beta chain was captured in a study of early T cells in non-severe SARS-CoV-2 infection. Study summary: Sequenced bulk RNA came from whole blood that was unsorted, and chains were unpaired.

This CDR3 comprises 16 residues. The germline CDR1 and CDR2 sequences are SGHTA and FQGNSA. Trimming cost V 5 bases and J 0 bases, with 16 bases left between them. The study's findings and limits: Matching with VDJdb favored anti-spike CD8 responses (missing private and CD4 specificities).

Unique molecular identifiers tagged individual cDNA molecules. TCRdb recomputed calls from the 5' RACE reads with MiXCR, one row per CDR3 protein. The sample comprises about 33,000 distinct CDR3 sequences, less than 5.5% of which are singletons, and roughly an eighth rests with the top ten. About this clonotype: No antigen is known for it.

The sequence derives from an adult who was a healthcare worker with PCR-confirmed SARS-CoV-2 infection or an uninfected control (not recorded which). Input material: whole blood. V gene TRBV7-2 combines with J gene TRBJ1-2; D is possibly TRBD1 (5 bases). CDR3 in amino acids: CASSPDSAGTNYGYTF. The CDR3 coding sequence is TGTGCCAGCAGCCCCGACAGTGCGGGAACTAACTATGGCTACACCTTC.